Shown below are 22 T cell receptor beta chains from a single sample sequenced in a study of CD8 T cells in Susac syndrome. cDNA came from about 0.5 to 1 ug RNA primed by random hexamers. Each CDR3 protein gets one entry after TCRdb re-called the immunoSEQ multiplex PCR reads with MiXCR. The table records a few hundred thousand distinct CDR3 sequences, approximately 95% of them present only once. Specimen: CD4+ T cells from PBMCs. Source of these receptors: a human donor with multiple sclerosis.

The rearrangement links TRBV28 to TRBJ2-4; 8 bases are shared with TRBD1. In germline, CDR1 is MDHEN, CDR2 SYDVKM. Trimming removed 3 bases from V and 0 bases from J; junction bases left unmatched: 4. The CDR3 covers 16 residues. CDR3 protein: CASSLGTGLAKNIQYF. CDR3 nucleotide sequence: TGTGCCAGCAGTTTGGGGACAGGTTTAGCCAAAAACATTCAGTACTTC.

The V call is TRBV5-6, the J call TRBJ1-2, with D tentatively TRBD1 (5 bases). The V end lost 2 bases, the J end lost 5 bases, and 16 bases lay between the germline ends. This CDR3 comprises 15 residues. Germline CDR1 is SGHDT and CDR2 is YYEEEE. CDR3 nucleotide sequence: TGTGCCAGCAGCTTCTCCTCTCAGGGAGCGTATGGCTACACCTTC. It yields the protein CASSFSSQGAYGYTF. Looking up the rest from reference TRBV5-6 and TRBJ1-2 gives the full variable domain: DAGVTQSPTHLIKTRGQQVTLRCSPKSGHDTVSWYQQALGQGPQFIFQYYEEEERQRGNFPDRFSGHQFPNYSSELNVNALLLGDSALYLCASSFSSQGAYGYTFGSGTRLTVV.

This clonotype was observed a single time. The chain employs TRBV7-3 and TRBJ2-2, with D uncertain. Germline CDR1 reads SGHTA; CDR2 reads FQGTGA. The V end lost 4 bases, the J end lost 6 bases, and 12 bases lay between the germline ends. This CDR3 spans 14 amino acids. CDR3 sequence (DNA): TGTGCCAGCAGCTCCAACCCCTCCCCCGGGGAGCTGTTTTTT. Translated: CASSSNPSPGELFF.

This clonotype was detected only a few times. The chain combines TRBV6-1 with TRBJ2-5; D call uncertain. CDR1 is MNHNS and CDR2 is SASEGT in the germline V gene. V lost 2 bases, J lost 2 bases, and 9 bases lay in between. This CDR3 is 14 amino acids long. CDR3 protein: CASSEMGIQETQYF. The CDR3 DNA is TGTGCCAGCAGTGAAATGGGAATTCAAGAGACCCAGTACTTC.

V is TRBV12-3 or TRBV12-4 and J is TRBJ2-5, with D unclear. CDR3 size: 14 residues. The V end was cut by 1 base, the J end by 1 base, with 7 bases between. The CDR3 DNA reads TGTGCCAGCAGTTTAGGCGGTATCCAAGAGACCCAGTACTTC. Protein: CASSLGGIQETQYF.

V gene TRBV30 combines with J gene TRBJ1-5; 7 bases line up with TRBD1. Germline V CDR1 and CDR2: GTSNPN, SVGIG (reference sequence). The V and J ends lost 0 bases and 5 bases, in that order; junction bases with no gene match: 7. The CDR3 runs 15 residues. CDR3 region: CAWSVAATGYQPQHF. CDR3 DNA: TGTGCCTGGAGTGTAGCGGCGACAGGGTATCAGCCCCAGCATTTT.

V and J are TRBV9 and TRBJ1-2; maybe TRBD1 (5 bases). Germline CDR1 is SGDLS and CDR2 is YYNGEE. The CDR3 is 14 residues long. V shed 0 bases and J shed 3 bases, with 9 bases lying between them. The chain's CDR3 is CASSVGEGYYGYTF. Here the CDR3 DNA reads TGTGCCAGCAGCGTAGGGGAGGGGTACTATGGCTACACCTTC.

The V call is TRBV12-3 or TRBV12-4, the J call TRBJ1-1; D may be TRBD1 (6 bases). This CDR3 has 14 residues. Trimming shortened V by 5 bases and J by 2 bases, and 12 bases separated the two germline ends. The CDR3 protein is CASSREGGNTEAFF. The CDR3, as DNA: TGTGCCAGCAGTCGGGAGGGGGGAAACACTGAAGCTTTCTTT.

The CDR3 loop reads CASSLGRIDTEAFF. In nucleotides, the CDR3 is TGTGCCAGCAGCCTGGGACGTATAGACACTGAAGCTTTCTTT. This chain uses TRBV3-1 with TRBJ1-1; D is perhaps TRBD1 (5 bases). V was shortened by 4 bases and J by 3 bases, with 12 bases between the two germline ends. This CDR3 spans 14 amino acids. Germline values: CDR1 LGHDT, CDR2 YNNKEL (reference sequence). The variable domain in full, completed from reference TRBV3-1 and TRBJ1-1, reads DTAVSQTPKYLVTQMGNDKSIKCEQNLGHDTMYWYKQDSKKFLKIMFSYNNKELIINETVPNRFSPKSPDKAHLNLHINSLELGDSAVYFCASSLGRIDTEAFFGQGTRLTVV.

The rearrangement uses TRBV3-1 and TRBJ2-5; D not resolved. The CDR3 runs 14 residues. V lost 1 base and J lost 4, with 10 bases in between. CDR1 and CDR2 from the germline V gene are LGHDT and YNNKEL (reference sequence). CDR3 bases: TGTGCCAGCAGCCAAGCGGGTTTATCAGAGACCCAGTACTTC. Its translation is CASSQAGLSETQYF.

V and J are TRBV12-3 or TRBV12-4 and TRBJ1-1; a weak D match, TRBD1 (6 bases). With 2 bases removed from V and 8 bases from J, the gap between germline ends came to 6 bases. The CDR3 runs 11 residues. CDR3 sequence reads: CASSLRGEAFF. The DNA for the CDR3 is TGTGCCAGCAGTTTAAGGGGGGAAGCTTTCTTT.

This chain connects TRBV30 to TRBJ2-7; D is uncertain. V lost 0 bases, J lost 3 bases, and 3 bases lay in between. This CDR3 comprises 11 residues. CDR1 and CDR2 from the germline V gene are GTSNPN and SVGIG (reference sequence). CDR3 sequence (DNA): TGTGCCTGGAGTGTCAGCTACGAGCAGTACTTC. Translated: CAWSVSYEQYF.

Turning to this clonotype: The junction departs from the called germline gene at one end, perhaps through a read error. This rearrangement joins TRBV18 to TRBJ2-7; 11 bases are a match to TRBD1. Germline CDR1 reads KGHSH; CDR2 reads LQKENI. The CDR3 is 15 residues long. CDR3: CASSPIPGQGALGGF. For the CDR3, the DNA is TGTGCCAGCTCACCGATCCCCGGACAGGGGGCCCTGGGTGGCTTC.

This clonotype came up a few times. V and J are TRBV7-8 and TRBJ1-1; TRBD1 matches 9 bases. This CDR3 spans 14 amino acids. Trimming at V came to 6 bases and at J to 2 bases, leaving 4 bases not matched to a gene. Germline lookup yields CDR1 SGHVS and CDR2 FQNEAQ. The CDR3 spells CASSRQGGNTEAFF. The CDR3 DNA is TGTGCCAGCAGTCGACAGGGGGGAAACACTGAAGCTTTCTTT.

V gene TRBV3-1 combines with J gene TRBJ2-7; tentative D call: TRBD2 (6 bases). The CDR3 contains 14 residues. The germline gives CDR1 LGHDT, CDR2 YNNKEL (reference sequence). Trimming removed 5 bases from V and 2 bases from J, with 13 bases in between. CDR3 sequence reads: CASSAGGAAYEQYF. In DNA form, the CDR3 reads TGTGCCAGCAGCGCGGGCGGGGCTGCCTACGAGCAGTACTTC.

The chain employs TRBV3-1 and TRBJ2-2; the D gene is possibly TRBD1 (5 bases). V gave up 8 bases and J gave up 6 bases, with 10 bases separating them. CDR1 LGHDT and CDR2 YNNKEL come from the germline V gene (reference sequence). This CDR3 contains 12 residues. The DNA for the CDR3 is TGTGCCAGCGACCAGGGTTCCGGGGAGCTGTTTTTT. Its protein product is CASDQGSGELFF.

This clonotype was seen a single time. The chain is built from TRBV20-1 and TRBJ2-4; TRBD1 is a possible D gene (5 bases). This CDR3 contains 11 residues. Germline-derived CDR1 and CDR2 are DFQATT and SNEGSKA (reference sequence). Trimming took 6 bases from V and 8 from J, leaving 11 bases between them. This CDR3 reads CSAPTRDIQYF. The CDR3 coding sequence is TGCAGTGCCCCAACCAGGGACATTCAGTACTTC.

This sequence joins TRBV7-8 and TRBJ1-1; 7 nucleotides agree with TRBD1. The ends lost 5 bases at V and 3 bases at J; junction bases unmatched: 9. The CDR3 has 15 residues. Germline values: CDR1 SGHVS, CDR2 FQNEAQ. The CDR3 reads CASSMTGKGDTEAFF. DNA for the CDR3: TGTGCCAGCAGCATGACAGGGAAAGGGGACACTGAAGCTTTCTTT.

V is TRBV18 and J is TRBJ2-2; the match to TRBD2 covers 11 bases. With 3 bases clipped from V and 0 bases from J, the junction kept 3 bases outside the gene matches. Germline loops: CDR1 KGHSH, CDR2 LQKENI. The CDR3 is 17 amino acids. CDR3 bases: TGTGCCAGCTCACCCCTACTAGCGGGGGCGAACACCGGGGAGCTGTTTTTT. Translated: CASSPLLAGANTGELFF.

This clonotype appeared once. The chain has TRBV5-6 and TRBJ2-1; TRBD1 matches at 7 bases. Per the germline V gene, CDR1 is SGHDT and CDR2 is YYEEEE. The CDR3 sequence is 15 residues long. After removal of 4 bases from V and 9 bases from J, the junction contained 13 bases not matched to a gene. The CDR3 DNA sequence: TGTGCCAGCAGCGGCCGGACAGGAACCGAGGGTGAGCAGTTCTTC. Protein: CASSGRTGTEGEQFF.

V gene TRBV30 combines with J gene TRBJ1-3; D ambiguous. Germline CDR1 is GTSNPN and CDR2 is SVGIG (reference sequence). The CDR3 runs 13 residues. V lost 3 bases and J 0 bases, leaving 6 bases between the germline ends. As DNA, the CDR3 is TGTGCCTGGAGATTCCACTCTGGAAACACCATATATTTT. Encoded protein: CAWRFHSGNTIYF.

The chain combines TRBV2 with TRBJ1-2; D is perhaps TRBD1 (6 bases). CDR3 length: 16 amino acids. The germline gives CDR1 SNHLY, CDR2 FYNNEI. V lost 6 bases, J lost 2 bases, and 19 bases lay in between. This CDR3 is CASRARGSDVNYGYTF. In DNA, the CDR3 is TGTGCCAGCAGGGCCAGGGGCTCCGACGTCAACTATGGCTACACCTTC.